Below, 15 T cell receptor beta chains from the same sample are listed, as sequenced in a study of T-cell reconstitution after alpha-beta-depleted transplantation in children. The TCRbeta library was prepared with unique molecular identifiers. A single record per CDR3 protein comes from TCRdb applying MiXCR to the PCR reads. The table has approximately 650,000 distinct CDR3 sequences, around 12% seen once. The sample in question was PBMCs, obtained before TCRalphabeta/CD19-depleted stem cell transplant. The source is a girl aged 2 to 10 with congenital amegakaryocytic thrombocytopenia, due to receive a stem cell transplant.

This clonotype was seen repeatedly, ten times or more. This rearrangement joins TRBV20-1 to TRBJ2-7, with unresolved D. This CDR3 spans 14 amino acids. Germline V CDR1 and CDR2: DFQATT, SNEGSKA (reference sequence). Trimming left V 0 bases short and J 0 bases short, with 9 bases between. The CDR3 DNA follows: TGCAGTGCTAGAGATATTGTCAGCTCCTACGAGCAGTACTTC. Protein: CSARDIVSSYEQYF.

This clonotype was counted at least ten times. This chain uses TRBV6-2 or TRBV6-3 with TRBJ2-1; TRBD2 matches at 13 bases. V shed 7 bases and J 12 bases; nucleotides not matched to a gene: 15. CDR3 length equals 16 residues. Looked up from germline, CDR1 is MNHEY and CDR2 is SVGEGT. The CDR3 spells CASNTPGLAGWVGQFF. DNA for the CDR3: TGTGCCAGCAATACTCCGGGACTAGCGGGATGGGTTGGGCAGTTCTTC.

The chain couples TRBV20-1 to TRBJ2-3; TRBD2 matches at 14 bases. V shed 5 bases, J shed 2 bases, and the junction held 9 bases outside the gene matches. Germline V lookup: CDR1 DFQATT, CDR2 SNEGSKA (reference sequence). The CDR3 has 17 residues. CDR3: CSASRPTSGRVTDTQYF. In nucleotides, the CDR3 is TGCAGTGCTTCCCGCCCGACTAGCGGGAGGGTCACAGATACGCAGTATTTT.

The chain carries TRBV12-3 or TRBV12-4 and TRBJ2-7; tentatively, D is TRBD2 (7 bases). CDR3 size: 15 residues. V gave up 6 bases and J gave up 4 bases, with 19 bases separating them. The CDR3 here is CASSPEGGLEYEQYF. DNA of the CDR3: TGTGCCAGCAGCCCCGAGGGGGGGCTAGAATACGAGCAGTACTTC.

The chain recombines TRBV19 with TRBJ2-2; 14 nucleotides line up with TRBD2. The CDR3 length is 21 residues. The junction had 14 bases not matched to a gene; V was cut back by 1 base and J by 4 bases. Germline V gene lookup returns CDR1 LNHDA and CDR2 SQIVND (reference sequence). Written as DNA, the CDR3 is TGTGCCAGTAGTATAGTAGGCGTAAGACTAGCGGGAGGGTACGTCACCGGGGAGCTGTTTTTT. It is translated as CASSIVGVRLAGGYVTGELFF.

This clonotype appeared many times. The rearrangement links TRBV20-1 to TRBJ2-5; no firm D call. Germline CDR1 is DFQATT and CDR2 is SNEGSKA (reference sequence). Trimming pared 6 bases from V and 5 bases from J, leaving 19 bases between. There are 14 residues in the CDR3. For the CDR3, the DNA is TGCAGTGCCTTAAGTGACCAAGCCTTGGAGACCCAGTACTTC. It codes for CSALSDQALETQYF.

V usage is TRBV15 and J usage is TRBJ1-5, with 7 bases identical to TRBD1. CDR1 is LNHNV, CDR2 YYDKDF, per germline (reference sequence). There are 14 residues in the CDR3. V was pared by 3 bases and J by 5 bases, with 4 bases of the junction left unmatched. CDR3 sequence: CATSRTGTHQPQHF. The CDR3 DNA sequence: TGTGCCACCAGCAGGACAGGGACGCATCAGCCCCAGCATTTT.

The gene calls are TRBV28 and TRBJ1-5, with a possible D match to TRBD1 (6 bases). Germline values: CDR1 MDHEN, CDR2 SYDVKM. The CDR3 loop spans 17 amino acids. V was shortened by 6 bases and J by 6 bases, with 24 bases between the two germline ends. In DNA, the CDR3 is TGTGCCAGCAGCCCGAGGGGGTTTGGTATTGATTTTCAGCCCCAGCATTTT. Protein: CASSPRGFGIDFQPQHF.

The chain couples TRBV19 to TRBJ2-5; D remains ambiguous. This CDR3 spans 13 amino acids. Per the germline V gene, CDR1 is LNHDA and CDR2 is SQIVND (reference sequence). Trimming stripped 10 bases from V and 0 bases from J, with 12 bases between. The CDR3 reads CATRHNYQETQYF. Written as DNA, the CDR3 is TGTGCCACAAGACACAACTACCAAGAGACCCAGTACTTC.

J is TRBJ2-1 and V is TRBV10-3, with TRBD1 matching over 7 bases. V lost 10 bases, J lost 6 bases, and 9 bases stayed unmatched. This CDR3 comprises 13 residues. From germline, CDR1 is ENHRY and CDR2 SYGVKD. The chain's CDR3 is CATGQPPGNEQFF. The CDR3 DNA reads as TGTGCCACGGGACAGCCCCCTGGCAATGAGCAGTTCTTC.

V is TRBV2 and J is TRBJ2-7; D is ambiguous. The V end was cut by 7 bases, the J end by 4 bases, with 14 bases between. Germline V gives CDR1 SNHLY, CDR2 FYNNEI. The CDR3 loop spans 13 amino acids. CDR3 bases: TGTGCCAGCATAAAAGGTCGGGCATACGAGCAGTACTTC. It encodes CASIKGRAYEQYF. The full variable domain, rest sourced from reference TRBV2 and TRBJ2-7, is EPEVTQTPSHQVTQMGQEVILRCVPISNHLYFYWYRQILGQKVEFLVSFYNNEISEKSEIFDDQFSVERPDGSNFTLKIRSTKLEDSAMYFCASIKGRAYEQYFGPGTRLTVT.

V is TRBV7-8 and J is TRBJ2-5; the match to TRBD2 covers 12 bases. The CDR3 has 17 residues. Trimming took 3 bases from V and 5 from J; bases not matched to a gene: 10. Germline V CDR1 and CDR2: SGHVS, FQNEAQ. The CDR3, as DNA: TGTGCCAGCAGCTTTTTAGTTCGACTAGCGGGAGAGGAGACCCAGTACTTC. It is translated as CASSFLVRLAGEETQYF.

This clonotype showed up just a few times. The chain links TRBV7-2 to TRBJ2-5, with no clear D. The germline V and J ends were trimmed by 11 bases and 2 bases, with 9 bases remaining between them. Germline-derived CDR1 and CDR2 are SGHTA and FQGNSA. The CDR3 totals 11 residues. The CDR3 nucleotides are TGTGCCCTACAAAAACAAGAGACCCAGTACTTC. Protein product: CALQKQETQYF.

This clonotype was picked up a small number of times. This sequence joins TRBV12-3 or TRBV12-4 and TRBJ1-2; D is possibly TRBD1 (5 bases). Trimming removed 6 bases at V and 8 bases at J, with 16 bases between. The CDR3 has 13 residues. The CDR3 DNA reads as TGTGCCAGCAGCCACCAGGAATGGGGCGGCTACACCTTC. This translates into CASSHQEWGGYTF.

This clonotype was seen repeatedly, ten times or more. This chain joins TRBV7-8 and TRBJ2-5; D might be TRBD2 (6 bases). The CDR3 has 15 residues. Trimming removed 2 bases from V and 4 bases from J, with 14 bases in between. The V gene's germline CDR1 is SGHVS and CDR2 FQNEAQ. CDR3 sequence reads: CASSLHGGGVETQYF. The CDR3 DNA is TGTGCCAGCAGCTTACATGGCGGAGGGGTAGAGACCCAGTACTTC. The full variable domain, with the rest looked up from reference TRBV7-8 and TRBJ2-5, is GAGVSQSPRYKVAKRGQDVALRCDPISGHVSLFWYQQALGQGPEFLTYFQNEAQLDKSGLPSDRFFAERPEGSVSTLKIQRTQQEDSAVYLCASSLHGGGVETQYFGPGTRLLVL.